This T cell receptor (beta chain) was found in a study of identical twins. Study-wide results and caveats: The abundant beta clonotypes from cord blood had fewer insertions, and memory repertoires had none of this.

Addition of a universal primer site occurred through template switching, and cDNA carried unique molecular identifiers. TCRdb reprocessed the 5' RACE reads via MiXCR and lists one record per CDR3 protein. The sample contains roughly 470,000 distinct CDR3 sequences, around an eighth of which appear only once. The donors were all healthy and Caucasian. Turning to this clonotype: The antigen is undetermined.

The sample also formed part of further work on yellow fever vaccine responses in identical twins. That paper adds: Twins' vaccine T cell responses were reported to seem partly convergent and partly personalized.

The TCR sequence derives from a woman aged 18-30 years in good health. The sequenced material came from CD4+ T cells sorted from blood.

This CDR3 reads CASSAVLVKTQYF. CDR3 DNA: TGTGCCAGCAGTGCTGTCCTAGTGAAGACCCAGTACTTC. This chain joins TRBV6-1 and TRBJ2-5; D ambiguous. The V and J ends lost 4 bases and 6 bases respectively, with 12 bases between them. Germline loops: CDR1 MNHNS, CDR2 SASEGT. CDR3 length: 13 residues.